This T cell receptor (beta chain) originates from a study of blood T cells in healthy people across ages. CDR1 is SGHVS, CDR2 FNYEAQ, per germline. This CDR3 spans 16 amino acids. V was cut by 1 base and J by 5 bases, with 17 bases left in between. Healthy Russian Caucasian donors spanned ages about 6 to 95 years. A sample-barcoded 5' primer and a J-beta primer mix were used in a second PCR of roughly 6 to 11 cycles. TCRdb used MiXCR to reprocess the 5' RACE reads, holding one entry per CDR3 protein. Counted here are 1.5 million to 2 million distinct CDR3 sequences, around 50% occurring once; the ten biggest clones make up less than 2.5%.

The sample consisted of blood. The source is a woman between 40 and 55 years old in good health. J is TRBJ2-5 and V is TRBV7-6; D might be TRBD2 (6 bases). The CDR3 nucleotides are TGTGCCAGCAGCTTAGGGACTATACTTCGTGCTGAGACCCAGTACTTC. Translation gives CASSLGTILRAETQYF.